This T cell receptor (beta chain) was sequenced in a study of T cell repertoires in cytomegalovirus infection. About the study: It was the public TCR beta signatures that indicated both CMV infection and matching HLA type. Findings and caveats of the study: CMV-specific TCR beta clonotypes restricted by HLA-C were the ones dominating the ex vivo response. Summed public TCR beta family frequency identified CMV carriers bearing the relevant HLA.

This clonotype was observed a few times. The antigen is not known. MiXCR was run by TCRdb on the reads, yielding one entry per CDR3 protein. Of about 400,000 distinct CDR3 sequences in the sample, around a sixth were seen once. The V gene lost 4 bases and the J gene lost 11 bases, with 15 bases spanning the gap. The CDR3 totals 14 residues. Germline CDR1 LGHDT, CDR2 YNNKEL (reference sequence). This receptor was taken from a human donor in good health (CMV status not recorded). Some clones in this sample may be carry-over from other donors' samples. This chain joins TRBV3-1 and TRBJ1-6, with TRBD1 as a possible D gene (5 bases). The material sequenced was PBMCs. The CDR3 loop is CASSPGRPLPPLHF. The DNA of the CDR3 is TGTGCCAGCAGCCCGGGACGGCCGCTTCCACCCCTCCACTTT.